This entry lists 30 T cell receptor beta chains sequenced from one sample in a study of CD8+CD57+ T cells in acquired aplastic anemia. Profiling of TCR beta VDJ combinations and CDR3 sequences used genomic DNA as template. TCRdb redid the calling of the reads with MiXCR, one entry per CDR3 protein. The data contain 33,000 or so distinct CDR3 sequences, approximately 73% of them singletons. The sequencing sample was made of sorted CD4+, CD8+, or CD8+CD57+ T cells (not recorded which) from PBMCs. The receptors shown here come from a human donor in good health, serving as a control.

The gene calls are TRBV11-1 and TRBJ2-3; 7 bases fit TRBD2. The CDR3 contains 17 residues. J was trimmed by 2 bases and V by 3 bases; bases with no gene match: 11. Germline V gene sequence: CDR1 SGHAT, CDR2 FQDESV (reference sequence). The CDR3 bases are TGTGCCAGCAGCTTCTCAGCGGGGCCTTATTTCACAGATACGCAGTATTTT. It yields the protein CASSFSAGPYFTDTQYF.

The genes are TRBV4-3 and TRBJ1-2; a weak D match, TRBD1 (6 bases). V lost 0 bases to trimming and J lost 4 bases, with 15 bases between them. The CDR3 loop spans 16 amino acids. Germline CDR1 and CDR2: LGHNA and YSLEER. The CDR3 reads CASSQDGQGFGYGYTF. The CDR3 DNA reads TGCGCCAGCAGCCAAGATGGGCAGGGGTTTGGCTATGGCTACACCTTC.

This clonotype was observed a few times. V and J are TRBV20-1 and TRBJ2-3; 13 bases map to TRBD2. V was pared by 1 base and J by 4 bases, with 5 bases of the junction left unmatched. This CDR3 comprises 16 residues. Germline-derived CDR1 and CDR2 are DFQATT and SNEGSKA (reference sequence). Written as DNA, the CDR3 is TGCAGTGCTAGAGGCGGGACTAGCGGGGACTCAGATACGCAGTATTTT. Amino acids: CSARGGTSGDSDTQYF.

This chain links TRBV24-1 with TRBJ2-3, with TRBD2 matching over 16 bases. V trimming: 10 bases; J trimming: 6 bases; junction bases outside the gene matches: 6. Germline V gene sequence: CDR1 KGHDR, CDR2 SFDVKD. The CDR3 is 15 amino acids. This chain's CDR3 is CATTGTSGRADTQYF. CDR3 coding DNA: TGTGCCACGACCGGGACTAGCGGGAGGGCGGATACGCAGTATTTT.

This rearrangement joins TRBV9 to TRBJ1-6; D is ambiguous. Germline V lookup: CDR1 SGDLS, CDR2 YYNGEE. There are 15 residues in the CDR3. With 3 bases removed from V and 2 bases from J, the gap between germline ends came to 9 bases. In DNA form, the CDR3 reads TGTGCCAGCAGCGGAGGGAGCCCCTATAATTCACCCCTCCACTTT. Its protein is CASSGGSPYNSPLHF.

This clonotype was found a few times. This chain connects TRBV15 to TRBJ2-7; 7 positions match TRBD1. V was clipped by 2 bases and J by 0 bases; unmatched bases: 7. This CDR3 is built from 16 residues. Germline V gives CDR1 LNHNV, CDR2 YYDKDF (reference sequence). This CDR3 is CATSRRSGTASYEQYF. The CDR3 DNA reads TGTGCCACCAGCAGACGATCCGGGACAGCCTCCTACGAGCAGTACTTC. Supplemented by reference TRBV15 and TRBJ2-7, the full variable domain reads DAMVIQNPRYQVTQFGKPVTLSCSQTLNHNVMYWYQQKSSQAPKLLFHYYDKDFNNEADTPDNFQSRRPNTSFCFLDIRSPGLGDTAMYLCATSRRSGTASYEQYFGPGTRLTVT.

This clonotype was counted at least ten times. The CDR3: CASSHPTGDVGNQPQHF. In DNA form, the CDR3 reads TGTGCCAGCAGTCACCCGACAGGAGATGTGGGCAATCAGCCCCAGCATTTT. The chain has TRBV2 and TRBJ1-5, with D possibly TRBD1 on 6 matching bases. The length of the CDR3 is 17 residues. Trimming took off 5 bases at V and 2 bases at J, with 19 bases between the two ends. From germline, CDR1 is SNHLY and CDR2 FYNNEI.

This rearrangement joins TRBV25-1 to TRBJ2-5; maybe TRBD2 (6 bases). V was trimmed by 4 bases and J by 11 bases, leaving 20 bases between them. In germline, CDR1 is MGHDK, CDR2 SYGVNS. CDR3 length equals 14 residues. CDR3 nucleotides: TGTGCCAGCAGTGGAGGGAGGTGGGGGAGTCGGCAGTACTTC. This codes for CASSGGRWGSRQYF.

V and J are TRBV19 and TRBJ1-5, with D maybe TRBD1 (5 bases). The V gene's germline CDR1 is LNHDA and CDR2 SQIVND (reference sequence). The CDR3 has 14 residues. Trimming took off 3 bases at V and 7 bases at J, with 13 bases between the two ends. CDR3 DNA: TGTGCCAGTAGTATTGGAGGGGCAGGGCAGCCCCAGCATTTT. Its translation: CASSIGGAGQPQHF. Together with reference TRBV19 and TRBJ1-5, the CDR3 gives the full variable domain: DGGITQSPKYLFRKEGQNVTLSCEQNLNHDAMYWYRQDPGQGLRLIYYSQIVNDFQKGDIAEGYSVSREKKESFPLTVTSAQKNPTAFYLCASSIGGAGQPQHFGDGTRLSIL.

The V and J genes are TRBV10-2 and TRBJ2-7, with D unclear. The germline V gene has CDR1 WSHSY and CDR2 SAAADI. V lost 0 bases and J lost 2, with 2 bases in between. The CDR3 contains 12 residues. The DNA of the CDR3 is TGCGCCAGCAGTGAGTCAACCTACGAGCAGTACTTC. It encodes CASSESTYEQYF.

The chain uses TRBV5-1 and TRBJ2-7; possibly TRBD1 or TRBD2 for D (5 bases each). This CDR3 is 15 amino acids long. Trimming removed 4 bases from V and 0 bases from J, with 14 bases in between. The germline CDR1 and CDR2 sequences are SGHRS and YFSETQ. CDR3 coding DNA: TGCGCCAGCAGCCCCGGGACCACTCACTCCTACGAGCAGTACTTC. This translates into CASSPGTTHSYEQYF.

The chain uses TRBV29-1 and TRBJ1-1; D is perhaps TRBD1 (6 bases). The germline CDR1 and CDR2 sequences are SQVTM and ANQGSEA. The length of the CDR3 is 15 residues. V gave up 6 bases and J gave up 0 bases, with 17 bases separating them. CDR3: CSVNNYRALNTEAFF. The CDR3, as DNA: TGCAGCGTCAACAATTACAGGGCTTTGAACACTGAAGCTTTCTTT.

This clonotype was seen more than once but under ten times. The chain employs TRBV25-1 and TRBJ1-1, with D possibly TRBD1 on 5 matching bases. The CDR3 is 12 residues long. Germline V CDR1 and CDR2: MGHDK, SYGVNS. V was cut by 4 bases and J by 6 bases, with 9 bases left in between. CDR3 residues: CASSVGTSEAFF. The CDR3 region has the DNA TGTGCCAGCAGTGTCGGGACCTCTGAAGCTTTCTTT.

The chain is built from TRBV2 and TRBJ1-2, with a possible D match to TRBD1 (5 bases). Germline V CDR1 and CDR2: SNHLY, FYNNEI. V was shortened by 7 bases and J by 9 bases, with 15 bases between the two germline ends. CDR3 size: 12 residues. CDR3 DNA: TGTGCCAGCATGCTGGAGGGGTCCAGCTACACCTTC. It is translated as CASMLEGSSYTF. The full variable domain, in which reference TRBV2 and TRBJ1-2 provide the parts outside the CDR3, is EPEVTQTPSHQVTQMGQEVILRCVPISNHLYFYWYRQILGQKVEFLVSFYNNEISEKSEIFDDQFSVERPDGSNFTLKIRSTKLEDSAMYFCASMLEGSSYTFGSGTRLTVV.

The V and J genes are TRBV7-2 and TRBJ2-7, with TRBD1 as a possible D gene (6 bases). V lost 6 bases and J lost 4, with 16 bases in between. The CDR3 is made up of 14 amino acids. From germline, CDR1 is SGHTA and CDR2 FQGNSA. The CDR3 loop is CASSSPGHTYEQYF. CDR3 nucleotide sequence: TGTGCCAGCAGTAGTCCGGGACATACTTACGAGCAGTACTTC.

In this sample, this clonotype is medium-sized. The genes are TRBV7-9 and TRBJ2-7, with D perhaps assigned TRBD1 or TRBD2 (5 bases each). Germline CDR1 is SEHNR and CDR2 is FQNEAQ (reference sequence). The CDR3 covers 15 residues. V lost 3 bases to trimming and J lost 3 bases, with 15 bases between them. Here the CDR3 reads CASSFVSRDGYEQYF. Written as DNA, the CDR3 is TGTGCCAGCAGCTTTGTATCACGGGACGGCTACGAGCAGTACTTC.

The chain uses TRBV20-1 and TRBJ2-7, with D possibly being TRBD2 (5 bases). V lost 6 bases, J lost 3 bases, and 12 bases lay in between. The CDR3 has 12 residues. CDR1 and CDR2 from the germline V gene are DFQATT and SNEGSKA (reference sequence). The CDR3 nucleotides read TGCAGTGCCGGCGAGGGCCTCTACGAGCAGTACTTC. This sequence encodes CSAGEGLYEQYF.

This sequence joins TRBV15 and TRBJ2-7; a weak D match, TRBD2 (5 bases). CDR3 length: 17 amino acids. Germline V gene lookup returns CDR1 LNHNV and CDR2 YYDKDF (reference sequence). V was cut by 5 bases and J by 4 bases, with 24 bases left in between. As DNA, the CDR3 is TGTGCCACCAGCGGACCGAATCAGCGGTGGTTGTGGTACGAGCAGTACTTC. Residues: CATSGPNQRWLWYEQYF.

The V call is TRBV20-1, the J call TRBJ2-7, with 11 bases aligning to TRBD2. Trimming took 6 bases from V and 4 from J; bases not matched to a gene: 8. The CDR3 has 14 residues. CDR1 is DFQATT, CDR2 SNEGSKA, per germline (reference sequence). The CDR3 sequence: CSASSSGGPYEQYF. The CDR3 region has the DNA TGCAGTGCCAGCTCTAGCGGGGGGCCTTACGAGCAGTACTTC.

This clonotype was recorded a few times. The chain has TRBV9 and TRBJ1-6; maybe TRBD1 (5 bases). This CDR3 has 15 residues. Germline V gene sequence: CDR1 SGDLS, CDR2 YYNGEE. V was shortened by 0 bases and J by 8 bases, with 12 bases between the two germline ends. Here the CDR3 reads CASSVDPGRDSPLHF. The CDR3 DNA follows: TGTGCCAGCAGCGTAGATCCGGGACGGGATTCACCCCTCCACTTT.

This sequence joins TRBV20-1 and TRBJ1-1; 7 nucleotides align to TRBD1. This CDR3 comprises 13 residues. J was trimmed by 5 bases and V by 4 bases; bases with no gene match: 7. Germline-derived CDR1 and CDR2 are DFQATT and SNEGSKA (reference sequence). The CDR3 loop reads CSATDRAGTEAFF. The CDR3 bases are TGCAGTGCTACCGACAGGGCAGGAACTGAAGCTTTCTTT.

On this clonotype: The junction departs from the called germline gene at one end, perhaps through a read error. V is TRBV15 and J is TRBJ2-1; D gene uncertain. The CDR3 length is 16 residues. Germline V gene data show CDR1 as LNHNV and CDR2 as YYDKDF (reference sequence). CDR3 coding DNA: TGTGCCACCAGCAGGACTTCGTCGAGCTCCTACAATGGGCAGTTCTTC. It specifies CATSRTSSSSYNGQFF.

DNA of the CDR3: TGTGCCAGCAGCCTGGACGGCAGCCAGCGTGAAGCTTTCTTT. This codes for CASSLDGSQREAFF. This chain uses TRBV2 with TRBJ1-1; D is unresolved. CDR1 SNHLY and CDR2 FYNNEI come from the germline V gene. V lost 6 bases to trimming and J lost 7 bases, with 18 bases between them. This CDR3 region has 14 residues.

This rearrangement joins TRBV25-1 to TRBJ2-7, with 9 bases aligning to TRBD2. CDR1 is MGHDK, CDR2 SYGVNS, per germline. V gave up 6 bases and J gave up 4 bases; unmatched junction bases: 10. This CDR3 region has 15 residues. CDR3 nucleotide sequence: TGTGCCAGCAGCTCTACTCCTAGCGGGGAGTACGAGCAGTACTTC. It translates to CASSSTPSGEYEQYF.

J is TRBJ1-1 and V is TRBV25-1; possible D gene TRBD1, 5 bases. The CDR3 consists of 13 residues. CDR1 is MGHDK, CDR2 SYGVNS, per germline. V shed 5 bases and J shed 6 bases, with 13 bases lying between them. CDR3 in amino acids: CASSIGGSAEAFF. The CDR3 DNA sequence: TGTGCCAGCAGTATCGGGGGGTCAGCTGAAGCTTTCTTT.

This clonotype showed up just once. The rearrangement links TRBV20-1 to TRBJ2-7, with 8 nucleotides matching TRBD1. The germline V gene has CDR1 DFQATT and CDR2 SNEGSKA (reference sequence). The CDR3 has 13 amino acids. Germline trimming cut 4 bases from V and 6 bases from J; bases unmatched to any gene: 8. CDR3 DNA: TGCAGTGCTATCCGGACAGGGAGGCTCGAGCAGTACTTC. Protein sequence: CSAIRTGRLEQYF.

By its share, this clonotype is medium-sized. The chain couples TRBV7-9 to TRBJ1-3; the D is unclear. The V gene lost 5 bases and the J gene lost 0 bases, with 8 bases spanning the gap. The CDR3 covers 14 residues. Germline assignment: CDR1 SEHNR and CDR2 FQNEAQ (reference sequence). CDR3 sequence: CASSAPGSGNTIYF. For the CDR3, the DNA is TGTGCCAGCAGCGCACCGGGCTCTGGAAACACCATATATTTT.

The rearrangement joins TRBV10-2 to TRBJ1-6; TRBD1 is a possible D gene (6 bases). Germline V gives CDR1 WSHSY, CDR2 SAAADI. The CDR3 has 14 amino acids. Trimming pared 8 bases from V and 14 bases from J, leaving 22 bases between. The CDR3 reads CASLEAGALQSLHF. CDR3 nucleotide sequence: TGCGCCAGCCTCGAGGCAGGGGCCCTTCAGTCCCTCCACTTT.

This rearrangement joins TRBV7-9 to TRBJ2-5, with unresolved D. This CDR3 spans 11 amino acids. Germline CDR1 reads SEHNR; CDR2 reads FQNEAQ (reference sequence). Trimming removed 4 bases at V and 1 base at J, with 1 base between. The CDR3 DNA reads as TGTGCCAGCAGCTCCCAAGAGACCCAGTACTTC. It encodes CASSSQETQYF.

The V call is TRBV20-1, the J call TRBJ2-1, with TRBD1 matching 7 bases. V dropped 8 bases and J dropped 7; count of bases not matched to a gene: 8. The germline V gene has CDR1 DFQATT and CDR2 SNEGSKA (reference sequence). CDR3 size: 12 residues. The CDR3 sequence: CSTTKQGNEQFF. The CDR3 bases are TGCAGTACCACAAAACAGGGGAATGAGCAGTTCTTC.